This TCR beta chain was captured by sequencing in a study of CD8+ T cells in alopecia areata. Study-level findings and limits: Researchers report lesional scalp, most notably alopecia totalis/universalis, outstripped normal scalp in clonality.

Germline V gene sequence: CDR1 SGHRS, CDR2 YFSETQ. The CDR3 spans 13 residues. V shed 2 bases and J shed 0 bases, with 5 bases lying between them. Reverse transcription of extracted RNA yielded cDNA, which provided the sequencing template. Some clones are missing from TCRdb's copy, which holds only in-frame ones; the method was immunoSEQ multiplex PCR. This repertoire shows over 150,000 clones, 45% to 75% found once; its top ten account for approximately 3.5%. Treatment reported: oral pan-JAK inhibitor, 5-10 mg twice daily. With regard to this clone: Its specificity is unknown.

This rearrangement joins TRBV5-1 to TRBJ1-1; D gene unclear. This TCR was sampled from a human donor with alopecia areata. This specimen was CD4+ T cells sorted from blood, taken at week 4, from a patient treated with tofacitinib. The CDR3 sequence is CASSLELNTEAFF. The DNA for the CDR3 is TGCGCCAGCAGCTTAGAACTGAACACTGAAGCTTTCTTT.